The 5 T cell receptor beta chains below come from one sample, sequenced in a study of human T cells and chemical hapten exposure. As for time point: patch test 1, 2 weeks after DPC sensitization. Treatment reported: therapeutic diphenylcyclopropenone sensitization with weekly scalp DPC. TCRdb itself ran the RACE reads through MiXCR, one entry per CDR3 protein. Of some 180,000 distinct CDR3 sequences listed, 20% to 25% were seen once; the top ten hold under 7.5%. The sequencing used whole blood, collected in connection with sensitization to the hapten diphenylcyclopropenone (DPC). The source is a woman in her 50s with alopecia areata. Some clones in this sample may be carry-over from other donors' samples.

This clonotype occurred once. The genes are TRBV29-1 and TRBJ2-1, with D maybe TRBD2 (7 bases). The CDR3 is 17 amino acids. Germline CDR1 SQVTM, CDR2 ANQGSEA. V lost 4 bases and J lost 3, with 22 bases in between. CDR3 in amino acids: CSVGGGPAGDFYNEQFF. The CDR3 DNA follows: TGCAGCGTTGGAGGGGGGCCGGCGGGAGATTTCTACAATGAGCAGTTCTTC.

The CDR3, as DNA: TGCAGTGCTGGGGACCGCGAGGCGCAGTATTTT. Its protein is CSAGDREAQYF. This sequence joins TRBV20-1 and TRBJ2-3; the D call may be TRBD1 or TRBD2 (5 bases each). Trimming left V 5 bases short and J 10 bases short, with 13 bases between. This CDR3 region has 11 residues. Germline V gene data show CDR1 as DFQATT and CDR2 as SNEGSKA (reference sequence).

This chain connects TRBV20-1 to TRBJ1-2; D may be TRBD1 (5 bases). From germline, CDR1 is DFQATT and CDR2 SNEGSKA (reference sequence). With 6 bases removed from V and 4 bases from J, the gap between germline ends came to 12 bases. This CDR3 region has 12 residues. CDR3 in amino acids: CSAGESSYGYTF. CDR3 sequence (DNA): TGCAGTGCGGGGGAGAGCAGCTATGGCTACACCTTC.

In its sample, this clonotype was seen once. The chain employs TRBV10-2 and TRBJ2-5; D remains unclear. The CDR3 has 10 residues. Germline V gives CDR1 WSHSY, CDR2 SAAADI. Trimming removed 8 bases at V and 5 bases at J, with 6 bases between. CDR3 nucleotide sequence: TGCGCCAGCGGGTACGAGACCCAGTACTTC. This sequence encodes CASGYETQYF.

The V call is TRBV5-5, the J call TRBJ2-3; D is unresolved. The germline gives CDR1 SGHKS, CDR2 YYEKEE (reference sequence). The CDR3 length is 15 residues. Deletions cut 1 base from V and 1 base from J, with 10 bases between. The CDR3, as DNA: TGTGCCAGCAGCTTGCCCGGTCTTGGCACAGATACGCAGTATTTT. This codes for CASSLPGLGTDTQYF.